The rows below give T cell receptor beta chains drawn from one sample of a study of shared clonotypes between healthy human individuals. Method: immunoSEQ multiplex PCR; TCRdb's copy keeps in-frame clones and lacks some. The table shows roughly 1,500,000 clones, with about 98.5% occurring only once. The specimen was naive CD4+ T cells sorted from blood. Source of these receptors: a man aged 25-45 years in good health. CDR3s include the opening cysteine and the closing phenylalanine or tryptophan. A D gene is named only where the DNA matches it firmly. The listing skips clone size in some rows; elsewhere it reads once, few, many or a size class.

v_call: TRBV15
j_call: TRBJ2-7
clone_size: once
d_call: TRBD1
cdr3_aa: CATAKTVTGGYEQYF
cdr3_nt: TGTGCCACCGCGAAAACCGTAACAGGGGGCTACGAGCAGTACTTC

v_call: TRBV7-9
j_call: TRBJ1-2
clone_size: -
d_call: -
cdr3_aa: CASGAGVYGYTF
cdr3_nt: TGTGCCAGCGGGGCAGGAGTCTATGGCTACACCTTC

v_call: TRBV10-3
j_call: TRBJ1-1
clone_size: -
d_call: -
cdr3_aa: CAISEVGVDTEAFF
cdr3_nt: TGTGCCATCAGTGAGGTGGGAGTAGACACTGAAGCTTTCTTT

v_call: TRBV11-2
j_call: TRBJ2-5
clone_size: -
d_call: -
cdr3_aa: CASRPVLAGFMQETQYF
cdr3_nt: TGTGCCAGCAGGCCCGTTTTGGCAGGATTTATGCAAGAGACCCAGTACTTC

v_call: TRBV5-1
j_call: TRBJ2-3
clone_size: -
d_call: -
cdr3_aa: CASSLGQYTDTQYF
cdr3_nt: TGCGCCAGCAGCTTGGGACAGTATACAGATACGCAGTATTTT

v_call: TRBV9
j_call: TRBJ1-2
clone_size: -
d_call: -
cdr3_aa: CASSAGTRVYGYTF
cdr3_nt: TGTGCCAGCAGCGCCGGGACAAGAGTCTATGGCTACACCTTC

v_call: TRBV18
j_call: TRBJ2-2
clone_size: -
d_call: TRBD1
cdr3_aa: CASSLGTGSTGELFF
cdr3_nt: TGTGCCAGCTCACTGGGGACAGGCTCCACCGGGGAGCTGTTTTTT

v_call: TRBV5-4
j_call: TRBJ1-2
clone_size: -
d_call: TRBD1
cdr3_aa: CASRIDRGGSGYTF
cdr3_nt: TGTGCCAGCAGAATAGACAGGGGCGGCTCTGGCTACACCTTC

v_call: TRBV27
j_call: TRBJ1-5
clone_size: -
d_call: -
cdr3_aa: CASSASLGPQHF
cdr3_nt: TGTGCCAGCAGTGCCTCCTTGGGGCCCCAGCATTTT

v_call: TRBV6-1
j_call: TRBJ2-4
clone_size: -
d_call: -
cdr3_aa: CASDSGPGNIQYF
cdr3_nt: TGTGCCAGCGACTCGGGGCCCGGGAACATTCAGTACTTC

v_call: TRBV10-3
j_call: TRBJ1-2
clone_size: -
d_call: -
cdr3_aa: CAISESAFRNYGYTF
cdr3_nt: TGTGCCATCAGTGAGAGTGCATTCCGAAACTATGGCTACACCTTC

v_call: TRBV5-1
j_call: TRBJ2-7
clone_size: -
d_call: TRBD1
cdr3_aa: CASHFTGAGISEQYF
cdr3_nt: TGCGCCAGCCACTTTACAGGGGCCGGGATTAGCGAGCAGTACTTC

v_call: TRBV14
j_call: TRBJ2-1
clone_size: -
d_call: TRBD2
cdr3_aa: CASSQRLANHTEQFF
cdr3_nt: TGTGCCAGCAGCCAGAGACTAGCCAACCACACTGAGCAGTTCTTC

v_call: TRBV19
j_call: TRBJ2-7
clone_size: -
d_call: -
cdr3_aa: CASSISAGQTYEQYF
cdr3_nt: TGTGCCAGTAGTATATCTGCAGGACAGACCTACGAGCAGTACTTC

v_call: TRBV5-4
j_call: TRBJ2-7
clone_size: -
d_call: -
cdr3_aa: CASSPGHSQQYF
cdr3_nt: TGTGCCAGCAGCCCCGGACACTCGCAGCAGTACTTC

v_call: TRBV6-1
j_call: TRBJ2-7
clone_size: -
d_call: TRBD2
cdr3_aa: CASSEAGGAYEQYF
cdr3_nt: TGTGCCAGCAGTGAAGCCGGGGGGGCCTACGAGCAGTACTTC

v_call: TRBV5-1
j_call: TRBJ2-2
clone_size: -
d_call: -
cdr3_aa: CASSFRGSNTGELFF
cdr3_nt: TGCGCCAGCAGCTTCAGGGGTTCGAACACCGGGGAGCTGTTTTTT

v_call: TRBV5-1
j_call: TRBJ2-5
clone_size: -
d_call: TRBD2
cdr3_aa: CASSQGLLAGEETQYF
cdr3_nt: TGCGCCAGCAGCCAGGGTTTACTAGCGGGTGAAGAGACCCAGTACTTC

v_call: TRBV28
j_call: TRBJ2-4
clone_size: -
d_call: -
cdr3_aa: CASIPGWGPAKNIQYF
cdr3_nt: TGTGCCAGCATCCCCGGCTGGGGGCCGGCCAAAAACATTCAGTACTTC

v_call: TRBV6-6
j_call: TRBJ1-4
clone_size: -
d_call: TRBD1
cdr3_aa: CASSWTGMPTNEKLFF
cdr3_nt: TGTGCCAGCAGTTGGACAGGGATGCCAACTAATGAAAAACTGTTTTTT

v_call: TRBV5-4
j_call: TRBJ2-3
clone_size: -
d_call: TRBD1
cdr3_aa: CASSLAGTGGGTDTQYF
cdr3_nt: TGTGCCAGCAGCTTGGCCGGGACAGGTGGCGGCACAGATACGCAGTATTTT

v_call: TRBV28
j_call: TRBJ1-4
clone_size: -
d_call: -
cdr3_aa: CASSFVGEKLFF
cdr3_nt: TGTGCCAGCAGTTTCGTCGGTGAAAAACTGTTTTTT

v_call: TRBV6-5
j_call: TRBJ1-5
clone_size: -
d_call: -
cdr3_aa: CASSYAGNQPQHF
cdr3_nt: TGTGCCAGCAGTTACGCGGGCAATCAGCCCCAGCATTTT

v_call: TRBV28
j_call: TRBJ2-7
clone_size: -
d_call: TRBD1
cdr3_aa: CASSDRAYYEQYF
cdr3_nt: TGTGCCAGCAGCGACAGGGCTTACTACGAGCAGTACTTC

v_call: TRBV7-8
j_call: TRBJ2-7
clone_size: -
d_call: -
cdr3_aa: CASSLARGVAYEQYF
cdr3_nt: TGTGCCAGCAGCTTAGCGCGCGGGGTGGCGTACGAGCAGTACTTC

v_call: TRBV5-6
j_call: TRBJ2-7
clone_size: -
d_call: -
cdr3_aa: CASSLVGAGSYEQYF
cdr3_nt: TGTGCCAGCAGCTTAGTGGGGGCAGGCTCCTACGAGCAGTACTTC

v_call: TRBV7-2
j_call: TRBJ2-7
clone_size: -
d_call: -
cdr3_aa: CASSLVRLPSDEQYF
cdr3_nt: TGTGCCAGCAGCTTAGTACGACTACCTAGCGACGAGCAGTACTTC

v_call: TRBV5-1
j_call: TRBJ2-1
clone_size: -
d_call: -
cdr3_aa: CASSFSGQNNEQFF
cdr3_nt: TGCGCCAGCAGCTTTAGCGGCCAAAACAATGAGCAGTTCTTC

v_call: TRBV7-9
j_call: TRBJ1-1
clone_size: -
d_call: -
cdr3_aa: CASSIYFGEGNTEAFF
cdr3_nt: TGTGCCAGCAGCATCTACTTTGGGGAGGGGAACACTGAAGCTTTCTTT

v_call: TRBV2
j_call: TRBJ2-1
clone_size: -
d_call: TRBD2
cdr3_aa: CASTEREGHEQFF
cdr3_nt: TGTGCCAGCACTGAGCGGGAGGGCCATGAGCAGTTCTTC

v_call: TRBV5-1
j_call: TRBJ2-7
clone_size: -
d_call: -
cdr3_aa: CASRPGGTDSYEQYF
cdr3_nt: TGCGCCAGCAGACCTGGGGGGACTGACTCCTACGAGCAGTACTTC

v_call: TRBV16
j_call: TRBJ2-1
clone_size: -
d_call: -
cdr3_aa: CASSQSWREQFF
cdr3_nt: TGTGCCAGCAGCCAATCGTGGAGAGAGCAGTTCTTC

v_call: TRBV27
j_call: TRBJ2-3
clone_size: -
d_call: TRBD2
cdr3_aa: CASSLSVPGRGKDTQYF
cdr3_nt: TGTGCCAGCAGTTTATCGGTCCCCGGGCGGGGGAAAGATACGCAGTATTTT

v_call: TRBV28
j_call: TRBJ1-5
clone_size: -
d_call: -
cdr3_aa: CASSERDQPQHF
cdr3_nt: TGTGCCAGCAGTGAACGGGATCAGCCCCAGCATTTT

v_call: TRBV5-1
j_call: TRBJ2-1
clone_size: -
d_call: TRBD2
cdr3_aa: CASSLGQGLAKDNEQFF
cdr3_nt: TGCGCCAGCAGCTTGGGCCAGGGACTAGCCAAAGACAATGAGCAGTTCTTC

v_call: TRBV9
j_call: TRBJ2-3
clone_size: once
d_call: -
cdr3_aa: CASSSRTSTDTQYF
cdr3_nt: TGTGCCAGCAGCTCTCGGACTAGCACAGATACGCAGTATTTT

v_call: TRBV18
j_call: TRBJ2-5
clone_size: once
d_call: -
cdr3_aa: CASSQQVGGETQYF
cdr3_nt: TGTGCCAGCTCACAACAGGTCGGCGGGGAGACCCAGTACTTC

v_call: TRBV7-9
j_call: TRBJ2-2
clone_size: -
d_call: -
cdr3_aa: CATLWQTAGELFF
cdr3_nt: TGTGCCACCCTATGGCAGACCGCCGGGGAGCTGTTTTTT

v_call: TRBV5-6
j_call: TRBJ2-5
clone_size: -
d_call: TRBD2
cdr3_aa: CASSLAAGEGETQYF
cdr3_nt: TGTGCCAGCAGCTTGGCCGCGGGAGAGGGAGAGACCCAGTACTTC

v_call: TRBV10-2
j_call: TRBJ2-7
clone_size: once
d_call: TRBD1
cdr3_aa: CASSEDQDRAVYEQYF
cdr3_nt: TGCGCCAGCAGTGAGGATCAGGACAGGGCCGTCTACGAGCAGTACTTC

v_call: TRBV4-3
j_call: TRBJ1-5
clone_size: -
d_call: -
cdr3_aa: CASSQGFDQPQHF
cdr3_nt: TGCGCCAGCAGCCAAGGGTTCGATCAGCCCCAGCATTTT

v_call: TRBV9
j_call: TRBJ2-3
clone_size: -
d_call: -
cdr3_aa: CASSVVSVSTDTQYF
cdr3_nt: TGTGCCAGCAGCGTAGTAAGTGTCAGCACAGATACGCAGTATTTT